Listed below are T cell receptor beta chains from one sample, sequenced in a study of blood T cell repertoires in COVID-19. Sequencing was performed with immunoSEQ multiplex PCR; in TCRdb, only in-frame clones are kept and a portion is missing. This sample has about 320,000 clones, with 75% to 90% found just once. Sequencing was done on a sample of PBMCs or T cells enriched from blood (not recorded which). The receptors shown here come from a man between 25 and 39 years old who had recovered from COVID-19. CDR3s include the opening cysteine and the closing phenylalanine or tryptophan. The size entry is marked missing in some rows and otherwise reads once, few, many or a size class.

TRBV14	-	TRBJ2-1	CASSQAGLAGVEQFF
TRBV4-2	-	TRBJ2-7	CASSQDTTGGYSYEQYF
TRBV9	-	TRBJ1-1	CASSVRDSLPEAFF
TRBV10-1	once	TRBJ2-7	CASSGPGRGYEQYF
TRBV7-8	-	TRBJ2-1	CASSQTPSSYNEQFF
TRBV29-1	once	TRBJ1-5	CSVVTGPDRNQPQHF
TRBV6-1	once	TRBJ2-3	CASSEGLAGSTQYF
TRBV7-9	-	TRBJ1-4	CASSFPGTGAEKLFF
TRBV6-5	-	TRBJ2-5	CASSILGAQYF
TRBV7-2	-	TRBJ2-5	CASSARPKETQYF
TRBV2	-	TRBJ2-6	CASRTGAGANVLTF
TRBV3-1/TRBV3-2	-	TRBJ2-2	CASSQGSGFTGELFF
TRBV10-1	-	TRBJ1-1	CASSGVGVKDTEAFF
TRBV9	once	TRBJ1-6	CASSQDRNNSPLHF
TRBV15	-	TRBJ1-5	CATSARGPQHF
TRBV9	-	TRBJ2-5	CASSVSGTGGQETQYF
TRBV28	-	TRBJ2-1	CASTSGGAVNEQFF
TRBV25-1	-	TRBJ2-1	CASSDIRVRNEQFF
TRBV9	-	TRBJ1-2	CASSVATGPYSYGYTF
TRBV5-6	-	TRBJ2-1	CASSLWGAGYNEQFF
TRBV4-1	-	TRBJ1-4	CASSHNRVKHEKLFF
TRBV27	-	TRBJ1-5	CASSFCGQGASCNQPQHF
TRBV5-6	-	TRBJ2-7	CASSRLAGGTYEQYF